This TCR beta chain is from a study of shared clonotypes between healthy human individuals. Overall study results and limits: Relative to their counterparts shared across all four donors, non-shared clonotypes exhibited diminished generation probabilities.

The table came from immunoSEQ multiplex PCR; TCRdb's copy has only in-frame clones and leaves some out. The sample includes about 100,000 clones, around 68% of them seen just once. Regarding this clone: Its antigen remains unidentified.

The ends were cut back, 5 bases at V and 1 base at J, with 18 bases in the middle. This CDR3 comprises 16 residues. Germline CDR1 is SGHVS and CDR2 is FQNEAQ. This clonotype originated in a woman in her 30s in good health. The rearrangement links TRBV7-8 to TRBJ2-7; D is uncertain. The specimen was memory CD8+ T cells sorted from blood. The subset here: CD45RO+ cells pooled with CCR7-negative TemRA cells. CDR3 in amino acids: CASSQDDASPSYEQYF. Written as DNA, the CDR3 is TGTGCCAGCAGCCAAGATGATGCGTCCCCTTCCTACGAGCAGTACTTC.